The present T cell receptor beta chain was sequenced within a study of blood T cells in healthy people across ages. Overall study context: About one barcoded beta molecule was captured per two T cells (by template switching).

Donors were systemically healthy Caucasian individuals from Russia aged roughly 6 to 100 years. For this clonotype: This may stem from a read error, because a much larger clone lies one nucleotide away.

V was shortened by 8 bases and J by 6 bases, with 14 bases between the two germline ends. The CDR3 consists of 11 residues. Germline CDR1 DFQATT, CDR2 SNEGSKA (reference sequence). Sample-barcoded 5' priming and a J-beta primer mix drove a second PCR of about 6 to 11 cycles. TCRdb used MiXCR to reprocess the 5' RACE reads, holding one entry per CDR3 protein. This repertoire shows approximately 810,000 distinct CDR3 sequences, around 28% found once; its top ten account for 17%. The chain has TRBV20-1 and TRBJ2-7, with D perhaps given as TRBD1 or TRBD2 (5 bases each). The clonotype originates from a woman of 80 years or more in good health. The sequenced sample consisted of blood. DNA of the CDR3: TGCAGTCCGGACGGGACCTGCGAGCAGTACTTC. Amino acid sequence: CSPDGTCEQYF.